The rows below give T cell receptor beta chains drawn from one sample of a study of blood T cell repertoires in COVID-19. This table comes from immunoSEQ multiplex PCR, and its TCRdb copy is limited to in-frame clones, with some not included. The sample includes over 50,000 clones, around 86% of them seen just once. Sequencing input: peripheral blood. The source is a human donor in a cohort sampled during active COVID-19. The CDR3 runs from the conserved cysteine through the conserved F or W. D genes are given only for firm matches. Some rows mark clone size as missing; the rest say once, few, many or name a class of expanded clone.

abundance	d_gene	j_gene	v_gene	CDR3nt	CDR3aa
NA	NA	TRBJ2-3	TRBV7-8	TGTGCCAGCCGCACAGGGTTCACAGATACGCAGTATTTT	CASRTGFTDTQYF
NA	NA	TRBJ2-7	TRBV18	TGTGCCAGCTCACCCCCTCTGGTAGCGGCTTCCTACGAGCAGTACTTC	CASSPPLVAASYEQYF
NA	TRBD1	TRBJ2-2	TRBV7-9	TGTGCCAGCAGCTTAGTTCGGTACAGGGGTAACACCGGGGAGCTGTTTTTT	CASSLVRYRGNTGELFF
NA	NA	TRBJ1-2	TRBV14	TGTGCCAGCAGCCCCCTAATGGGACACGGCTATGGCTACACCTTC	CASSPLMGHGYGYTF
NA	TRBD2	TRBJ2-1	TRBV7-2	TGTGCCAGCAGCCGGACTAGCGGAAGCTCCAATGAGCAGTTCTTC	CASSRTSGSSNEQFF
NA	TRBD1	TRBJ1-5	TRBV2	TGTGCCAGCAGCCGACAGGGCCCCAATCAGCCCCAGCATTTT	CASSRQGPNQPQHF
NA	NA	TRBJ1-5	TRBV30	TGTGCCTGGAGTGTACACCTCGGGGGGCAGGGGAGTCAGCCCCAGCATTTT	CAWSVHLGGQGSQPQHF
NA	NA	TRBJ2-1	TRBV29-1	TGCAGCTCACGAGGGAATGAGCAGTTCTTC	CSSRGNEQFF
once	NA	TRBJ2-7	TRBV9	TGTGCCAGCAGCGTAGGACAGAGCTCCTACGAGCAGTACTTC	CASSVGQSSYEQYF
NA	NA	TRBJ2-7	TRBV6-6	TGTGCCAGCAGTTACGGTCAGGGGAAGAACTACGAGCAGTACTTC	CASSYGQGKNYEQYF
NA	NA	TRBJ1-4	TRBV30	TGTGCCTGGAGTCGGGGGGGGGCAGGTGAAAAACTGTTTTTT	CAWSRGGAGEKLFF
NA	NA	TRBJ1-1	TRBV11-2	TGTGCCAGCAGCTTACCCCAGGCTGAAGCTTTCTTT	CASSLPQAEAFF
NA	NA	TRBJ1-1	TRBV19	TGTGCCAGTAGTATCGAGTTACAGGGCGCTTTCTTT	CASSIELQGAFF
NA	NA	TRBJ2-5	TRBV28	TGTGCCAGCAGTCTACCCCAGGGGATAGAAGAGACCCAGTACTTC	CASSLPQGIEETQYF
NA	TRBD1	TRBJ2-1	TRBV29-1	TGCAGCGTCCCCACCCGACAGGGATACAATGAGCAGTTCTTC	CSVPTRQGYNEQFF
NA	NA	TRBJ1-6	TRBV4-1	TGCGCCAGCAGCCAATCTGAGGCAAACTATAATTCACCCCTCCACTTT	CASSQSEANYNSPLHF
NA	NA	TRBJ2-7	TRBV12-1	TGTGCCAGCAGCTTTGCGAGCGGGAGGGCCTTCTACGAGCAGTACTTC	CASSFASGRAFYEQYF
NA	NA	TRBJ2-5	TRBV5-1	TGCGCCAGCAGCCCTGGACTAGGGGGTTGGGAGACCCAGTACTTC	CASSPGLGGWETQYF
once	TRBD1	TRBJ2-7	TRBV18	TGTGCCAGCTCCCTTAGGGACAGGGGGGCCTACGAGCAGTACTTC	CASSLRDRGAYEQYF
NA	NA	TRBJ1-1	TRBV3-1/TRBV3-2	TGTGCCAGCAGCCAAAATGGGGGCAGAAACACTGAAGCTTTCTTT	CASSQNGGRNTEAFF
NA	TRBD2	TRBJ2-1	TRBV10-3	TGTGCCATCAGTGAGTCCCTAGCGGGAGGGCCGTCTTCCTACAATGAGCAGTTCTTC	CAISESLAGGPSSYNEQFF
NA	NA	TRBJ1-3	TRBV2	TGTGCCAGCGGGGGCGCTGGAAACACCATATATTTT	CASGGAGNTIYF
NA	NA	TRBJ2-7	TRBV9	TGTGCCAGCAGCGTAGGGGACACCGCCTACGAGCAGTACTTC	CASSVGDTAYEQYF
medium-sized	NA	TRBJ1-1	TRBV6-6	TGTGCCAGCAGTTACGGGGCGATCGACACTGAAGCTTTCTTT	CASSYGAIDTEAFF
NA	TRBD2	TRBJ2-7	TRBV29-1	TGCAGCGTCCAAACGCCGTCGATAGGGACTAGCGGGAGGAAGGCCGAGCAGTACTTC	CSVQTPSIGTSGRKAEQYF
NA	TRBD2	TRBJ2-5	TRBV18	TGTGCCAGCTCAACTGGACTAGAAGAGACCCAGTACTTC	CASSTGLEETQYF
NA	NA	TRBJ2-5	TRBV4-3	TGCGCCAGCAGCCGGAACAGGGAGGGAGGCCAAGAGACCCAGTACTTC	CASSRNREGGQETQYF
NA	TRBD2	TRBJ2-7	TRBV3-1/TRBV3-2	TGTGCCAGCAGCCAAGATCCTAGCGGGACCAGGAGCTCCTACGAGCAGTACTTC	CASSQDPSGTRSSYEQYF
NA	NA	TRBJ2-5	TRBV5-5	TGTGCCAGCAGCCTCACCGGGACAAACCAAGAGACCCAGTACTTC	CASSLTGTNQETQYF
once	NA	TRBJ1-1	TRBV28	TGTGCCAGCAGTTTAGTCAGCACTGAAGCTTTCTTT	CASSLVSTEAFF